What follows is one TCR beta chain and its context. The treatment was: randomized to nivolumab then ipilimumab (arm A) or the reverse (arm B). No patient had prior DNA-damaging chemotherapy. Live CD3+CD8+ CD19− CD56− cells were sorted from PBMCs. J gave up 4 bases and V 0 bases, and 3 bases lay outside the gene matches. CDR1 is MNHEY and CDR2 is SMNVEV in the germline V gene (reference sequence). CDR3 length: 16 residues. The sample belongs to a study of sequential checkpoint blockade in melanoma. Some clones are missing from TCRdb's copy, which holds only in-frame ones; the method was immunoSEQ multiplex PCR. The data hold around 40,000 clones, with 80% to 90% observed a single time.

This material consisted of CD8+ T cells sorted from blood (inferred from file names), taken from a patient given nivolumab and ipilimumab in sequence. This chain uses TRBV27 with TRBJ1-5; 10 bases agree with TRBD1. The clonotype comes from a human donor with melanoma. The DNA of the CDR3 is TGTGCCAGCAGTTTATCGGGACAGGGGAATAATCAGCCCCAGCATTTT. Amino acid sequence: CASSLSGQGNNQPQHF.